One sample yielded the 21 T cell receptor beta chains listed below, sequenced in a study of CD8 T cell repertoires and HIV-1 epitope variants. The table came from immunoSEQ multiplex PCR; TCRdb's copy has only in-frame clones and leaves some out. The sample lists about 6,000 clones, around three fifths seen once, with around 40% in the top ten. Their recognized antigens are unknown. The sample was cultured CD8+ T cells derived from PBMCs. The receptor source for this set is a male donor with HIV.

The V call is TRBV5-4, the J call TRBJ2-2, with TRBD2 identical over 7 bases. V was pared by 0 bases and J by 5 bases, with 13 bases of the junction left unmatched. This CDR3 contains 18 residues. Per the germline V gene, CDR1 is SGHNT and CDR2 is YYREEE (reference sequence). The CDR3 sequence: CASSLEMFAGDGTGELFF. CDR3 DNA sequence: TGTGCCAGCAGCTTGGAGATGTTTGCGGGGGACGGAACCGGGGAGCTGTTTTTT.

V and J are TRBV4-1 and TRBJ2-1; no firm D call. This CDR3 has 13 residues. CDR1 is MGHRA and CDR2 is YSYEKL in the germline V gene. V lost 5 bases to trimming and J lost 6 bases, with 11 bases between them. The CDR3 DNA sequence: TGCGCCAGCAGCAGCCTAGTGGGCAATGAGCAGTTCTTC. As protein: CASSSLVGNEQFF.

This chain links TRBV4-1 with TRBJ2-3; 7 bases line up with TRBD1. Trimming took 4 bases from V and 0 from J; bases not matched to a gene: 13. The CDR3 loop spans 18 amino acids. Germline CDR1 reads MGHRA; CDR2 reads YSYEKL. This chain's CDR3 is CASSPGTDPKPSTDTQYF. The CDR3 DNA reads as TGCGCCAGCAGCCCGGGGACAGATCCGAAACCTAGCACAGATACGCAGTATTTT.

The rearrangement uses TRBV5-5 and TRBJ2-7; a weak D match, TRBD1 (6 bases). The CDR3 totals 14 residues. Trimming left V 4 bases short and J 3 bases short, with 14 bases between. Germline V gene lookup returns CDR1 SGHKS and CDR2 YYEKEE (reference sequence). The CDR3, as DNA: TGTGCCAGCAGCCTAAATACAGGGCGCTACGAGCAGTACTTC. Its translation: CASSLNTGRYEQYF.

The chain recombines TRBV28 with TRBJ2-3; D gene unclear. The V end lost 9 bases, the J end lost 2 bases, and 12 bases lay between the germline ends. Germline assignment: CDR1 MDHEN and CDR2 SYDVKM. The CDR3 sequence is 13 residues long. For the CDR3, the DNA is TGTGCCAGTCTAGAGCAGTACACAGATACGCAGTATTTT. Amino acid sequence: CASLEQYTDTQYF.

The V gene is TRBV11-1, the J gene TRBJ1-1; D is ambiguous. This CDR3 region has 12 residues. Germline CDR1 SGHAT, CDR2 FQDESV (reference sequence). Trimming cost V 2 bases and J 4 bases, with 5 bases left between them. In DNA, the CDR3 is TGTGCCAGCAGCTTATCCGGCACTGAAGCTTTCTTT. Translating it yields CASSLSGTEAFF.

The genes are TRBV5-1 and TRBJ1-4; D possibly corresponds to TRBD1 (6 bases). The CDR3 loop spans 15 amino acids. Germline values: CDR1 SGHRS, CDR2 YFSETQ. Trimming shortened V by 3 bases and J by 2 bases, and 11 bases separated the two germline ends. The CDR3: CASSSNRETNEKLFF. The CDR3, as DNA: TGCGCCAGCAGCTCTAACAGGGAGACTAATGAAAAACTGTTTTTT.

This chain uses TRBV5-1 with TRBJ2-7, with D possibly called TRBD1 or TRBD2 (6 bases each). Between the trimmed V and J ends, which lost 4 bases and 0 bases, there was a span of 14 bases. Germline assignment: CDR1 SGHRS and CDR2 YFSETQ. The CDR3 spans 15 residues. CDR3 amino acids: CASSPKGGSSYEQYF. For the CDR3, the DNA is TGCGCCAGCAGCCCGAAGGGGGGTTCCTCCTACGAGCAGTACTTC.

This clone came up a few times. This chain links TRBV13 with TRBJ2-7, with 8 bases that match TRBD2. The ends lost 4 bases at V and 1 base at J; junction bases unmatched: 3. This CDR3 has 14 amino acids. The germline CDR1 and CDR2 sequences are PRHDT and FYEKMQ (reference sequence). CDR3 region: CASSYGGGSYEQYF. The CDR3 DNA reads as TGTGCCAGCAGCTACGGGGGGGGATCCTACGAGCAGTACTTC.

This clone rates as medium-sized. The chain joins TRBV10-3 to TRBJ2-7; TRBD2 is a possible D gene (5 bases). This CDR3 spans 14 amino acids. Trimming cost V 4 bases and J 2 bases, with 12 bases left between them. Germline CDR1 ENHRY, CDR2 SYGVKD. CDR3 coding DNA: TGTGCCATCAGTGGGGTCGGGAATACCTACGAGCAGTACTTC. It codes for CAISGVGNTYEQYF.

This clone was detected once. This chain uses TRBV5-1 with TRBJ1-1, with 8 bases matching TRBD1. This CDR3 region has 14 residues. Germline-derived CDR1 and CDR2 are SGHRS and YFSETQ. Trimming removed 4 bases from V and 1 base from J; junction bases left unmatched: 3. DNA of the CDR3: TGCGCCAGCAGCCAAACAGGGGGGAACACTGAAGCTTTCTTT. Amino acids: CASSQTGGNTEAFF.

By its share, this clone is medium-sized. In DNA, the CDR3 is TGTGCCAGCAGTTTCGGCACCGGGGAGCTGTTTTTT. Translated, it gives CASSFGTGELFF. The rearrangement uses TRBV27 and TRBJ2-2; D unresolved. The ends were cut back, 3 bases at V and 4 bases at J, with 3 bases in the middle. This CDR3 comprises 12 residues. In germline, CDR1 is MNHEY, CDR2 SMNVEV (reference sequence).

This clone was detected a few times. J is TRBJ2-7 and V is TRBV7-9; D gene uncertain. The CDR3 covers 13 residues. V lost 3 bases and J 2 bases, leaving 8 bases between the germline ends. CDR1 and CDR2 (germline): SEHNR, FQNEAQ (reference sequence). Here the CDR3 DNA reads TGTGCCAGCAGCTTGGCGGCGGCCTACGAGCAGTACTTC. It encodes CASSLAAAYEQYF.

V is TRBV28 and J is TRBJ1-6; possible D gene TRBD1, 5 bases. The germline gives CDR1 MDHEN, CDR2 SYDVKM. Trimming stripped 7 bases from V and 3 bases from J, with 16 bases between. This CDR3 is 16 amino acids long. Here the CDR3 reads CASNPWDEDYNSPLHF. The CDR3 DNA reads as TGTGCCAGCAATCCCTGGGACGAAGACTATAATTCACCCCTCCACTTT.

In this sample, this clone turned up a few times. The CDR3 protein is CASSPGLAGDQYF. The CDR3 region has the DNA TGTGCCAGCAGCCCCGGACTAGCGGGAGATCAGTACTTC. The chain joins TRBV27 to TRBJ2-7, with 13 bases identical to TRBD2. Germline V lookup: CDR1 MNHEY, CDR2 SMNVEV (reference sequence). V shed 6 bases and J 10 bases; nucleotides not matched to a gene: 6. The CDR3 consists of 13 residues.

V and J are TRBV2 and TRBJ2-7; D gene unclear. V dropped 6 bases and J dropped 2 bases, with 11 bases sitting between them. Germline CDR1 reads SNHLY; CDR2 reads FYNNEI. The CDR3 runs 13 residues. CDR3 nucleotide sequence: TGTGCCAGCAGAGACACGGGCGCCTACGAGCAGTACTTC. Protein: CASRDTGAYEQYF.

This clone was observed a few times. The chain employs TRBV7-9 and TRBJ1-1; no definite D call. CDR3 size: 12 residues. V was pared by 5 bases and J by 0 bases, with 4 bases between. Germline CDR1 reads SEHNR; CDR2 reads FQNEAQ (reference sequence). CDR3 in amino acids: CASSHMNTEAFF. The CDR3 coding sequence is TGTGCCAGCAGCCACATGAACACTGAAGCTTTCTTT. Based on the CDR3 plus reference TRBV7-9 and TRBJ1-1, the full variable domain is DTGVSQNPRHKITKRGQNVTFRCDPISEHNRLYWYRQTLGQGPEFLTYFQNEAQLEKSRLLSDRFSAERPKGSFSTLEIQRTEQGDSAMYLCASSHMNTEAFFGQGTRLTVV.

The V and J genes are TRBV28 and TRBJ1-1; a weak D match, TRBD1 (6 bases). Per germline, CDR1 MDHEN and CDR2 SYDVKM. There are 17 residues in the CDR3. Trimming pared 4 bases from V and 3 bases from J, leaving 21 bases between. In nucleotides, the CDR3 is TGTGCCAGCAGTTCCCCCGTCTACAGGGCGGTCGACACTGAAGCTTTCTTT. It is translated as CASSSPVYRAVDTEAFF.

This clone was recorded a few times. The chain carries TRBV7-9 and TRBJ2-5, with 7 bases lining up with TRBD2. After removal of 4 bases from V and 1 base from J, the junction contained 0 bases not matched to a gene. Germline loops: CDR1 SEHNR, CDR2 FQNEAQ (reference sequence). The length of the CDR3 is 13 residues. Written as DNA, the CDR3 is TGTGCCAGCAGCTGGGAGGGCCAAGAGACCCAGTACTTC. Translating gives CASSWEGQETQYF.

This clone was detected only once. The chain has TRBV19 and TRBJ2-7; the D is unclear. V gave up 7 bases and J gave up 3 bases, with 7 bases separating them. The CDR3 is 11 amino acids. Per germline, CDR1 LNHDA and CDR2 SQIVND (reference sequence). Here the CDR3 DNA reads TGTGCCAGTACTGCCGGCTACGAGCAGTACTTC. It codes for CASTAGYEQYF.

The chain has TRBV9 and TRBJ2-2; 11 nucleotides match TRBD2. The germline V gene encodes CDR1 SGDLS and CDR2 YYNGEE. Germline trimming cut 0 bases from V and 5 bases from J; bases unmatched to any gene: 6. The CDR3 loop spans 17 amino acids. The CDR3 region is CASSVDPLAGETGELFF. DNA for the CDR3: TGTGCCAGCAGCGTAGACCCACTAGCGGGGGAAACCGGGGAGCTGTTTTTT.